Below, 9 T cell receptor beta chains from the same sample are listed, as sequenced in a study of T cells in Graves' hyperthyroidism and ophthalmopathy. RNA transcripts provided the source from which TCR beta CDR3 regions were amplified. An initial round of RT-PCR targeting the TCR CDR3 relied on the HTBI primer set. TCRdb re-called the multiplex PCR reads through MiXCR, storing one row per CDR3 protein. The sample holds a few hundred thousand distinct CDR3 sequences, about a sixth seen once. The specimen was blood. The source is a man aged 40-50 years with Graves' hyperthyroidism.

The chain joins TRBV3-1 to TRBJ1-5; D unclear. The V end lost 4 bases, the J end lost 1 base, and 11 bases lay between the germline ends. Germline CDR1 LGHDT, CDR2 YNNKEL (reference sequence). The CDR3 sequence is 15 residues long. In DNA, the CDR3 is TGTGCCAGCAGCCCGACTGGGCCGAGCAATCAGCCCCAGCATTTT. Its protein product is CASSPTGPSNQPQHF.

This clonotype was seen at least ten times. J is TRBJ2-7 and V is TRBV5-1; D gene ambiguous. V lost 0 bases and J 4 bases, leaving 5 bases between the germline ends. Germline loops: CDR1 SGHRS, CDR2 YFSETQ. The CDR3 length is 12 residues. The chain's CDR3 is CASSLVAYEQYF. As DNA, the CDR3 is TGCGCCAGCAGCTTGGTGGCATACGAGCAGTACTTC.

This sequence joins TRBV5-1 and TRBJ2-7; D gene ambiguous. The CDR3 has 15 amino acids. The germline V gene has CDR1 SGHRS and CDR2 YFSETQ. The V end was cut by 0 bases, the J end by 5 bases, with 15 bases between. CDR3 DNA: TGCGCCAGCAGCTTGGACGTGGGAAGGTCCCACGAGCAGTACTTC. It yields the protein CASSLDVGRSHEQYF.

The V and J genes are TRBV28 and TRBJ2-5; 10 bases map to TRBD2. With 6 bases clipped from V and 2 bases from J, the junction kept 3 bases outside the gene matches. The length of the CDR3 is 14 residues. Germline V lookup: CDR1 MDHEN, CDR2 SYDVKM. The CDR3 nucleotides are TGTGCCAGCAGGCTTAGCGGGGGGCAAGAGACCCAGTACTTC. Translated: CASRLSGGQETQYF.

This clonotype was picked up many times. The CDR3 DNA follows: TGCGCCAGCAGCTTGGTATCTGGCACAGATACGCAGTATTTT. Translating gives CASSLVSGTDTQYF. The gene calls are TRBV5-1 and TRBJ2-3, with D uncertain. With 0 bases removed from V and 1 base from J, the gap between germline ends came to 6 bases. This CDR3 is 14 amino acids long. Germline CDR1 SGHRS, CDR2 YFSETQ.

The chain combines TRBV7-2 with TRBJ1-2; D remains unclear. Between the trimmed V and J ends, which lost 5 bases and 5 bases, there was a span of 9 bases. The CDR3 is 12 amino acids. Germline CDR1 reads SGHTA; CDR2 reads FQGNSA. Here the CDR3 reads CASSKAVYGYTF. CDR3 nucleotide sequence: TGTGCCAGCAGCAAGGCGGTTTATGGCTACACCTTC.

This clonotype was observed many times. V gene TRBV6-1 combines with J gene TRBJ1-1, with D unclear. Germline loops: CDR1 MNHNS, CDR2 SASEGT. The V end lost 7 bases, the J end lost 0 bases, and 12 bases lay between the germline ends. The CDR3 consists of 14 residues. The CDR3 coding sequence is TGTGCCAGCACTACCGATGTAATGAACACTGAAGCTTTCTTT. Protein product: CASTTDVMNTEAFF.

This clonotype occurred many times. The chain joins TRBV5-1 to TRBJ1-1; 8 nucleotides match TRBD1. CDR1 SGHRS and CDR2 YFSETQ come from the germline V gene. V lost 3 bases and J lost 5; bases outside the gene matches: 9. The CDR3 is made up of 15 amino acids. The CDR3 sequence is CASSSRTGSGTEAFF. DNA of the CDR3: TGCGCCAGCAGCTCCCGGACAGGGTCGGGAACTGAAGCTTTCTTT.

This clonotype has ten or more counts. This chain links TRBV29-1 with TRBJ1-2; 7 nucleotides align to TRBD1. Trimming cost V 6 bases and J 4 bases; bases outside gene matches: 14. Germline assignment: CDR1 SQVTM and CDR2 ANQGSEA. CDR3 length: 15 amino acids. The CDR3 loop reads CSVTLGQADGYGYTF. As DNA, the CDR3 is TGCAGCGTAACCCTCGGACAGGCCGACGGCTATGGCTACACCTTC. Using reference TRBV29-1 and TRBJ1-2 for the parts outside the CDR3, the full variable domain is SAVISQKPSRDICQRGTSLTIQCQVDSQVTMMFWYRQQPGQSLTLIATANQGSEATYESGFVIDKFPISRPNLTFSTLTVSNMSPEDSSIYLCSVTLGQADGYGYTFGSGTRLTVV.